This T cell receptor (beta chain) was identified during a study of cytomegalovirus exposure and HLA in healthy donors (dated by TCRdb to about 2017). Looking at the study overall: According to a later analysis, one platform produced both the 120 validation repertoires and the 666 repertoires of the first cohort. To predict cytomegalovirus infection status, the study brought together high-throughput TCR immunosequencing, statistical association of individual TCRs with disease status, and machine learning. The study aimed to test whether cataloging public T cell receptors could reveal signatures of past pathogen exposure. Along with the roughly 710-subject first cohort, a separate validation cohort of approximately 110 different subjects was used. General study outcomes and caveats: The validation cohort had no HLA typing available for a later analysis, so co-occurrence within that cohort was assessed over all 120 or so repertoires. Subsequent analysis determined that TCRs grouped into clusters in the first cohort also showed a tendency toward co-occurrence across the 130 or so validation repertoires, and 94% of cluster scores exceeded 0. The study gave a list of 150 to 200 TCR beta chains associated with cytomegalovirus. The authors suggested that the approach could potentially be generalized to other disease states and immunological phenotypes. The classifier was reported to diagnose cytomegalovirus status with high specificity and sensitivity in both the original and validation cohorts. Three of the identified cytomegalovirus-associated TCR beta chains were confirmed in vitro to be specific for cytomegalovirus antigens. While some public TCRs were present in many individuals, most TCR sequences turned up only very rarely across donors.

Receptors were amplified or captured by the immunoSEQ multiplex PCR assay. Concerning the study's data processing: A statistical classification framework was built to diagnose cytomegalovirus status from the catalog of TCR beta chain sequences. Drawn from immuneACCESS, this table holds only the in-frame rearrangements with V and J called that TCRdb kept. Clones are partly lost; checked studies trace under half to an unresolved V gene and leave the rest unexplained. V and J calls and clone size come straight from that table; D and trimming were deduced from the DNA. This sample comprises approximately 150,000 clones, around 84% of them detected only once. The top ten constitute 7.5% to 9% of the sample. Trimming costs V 2 bases and J 7 bases, and their ends lie 14 bases apart. The CDR3 spans 15 residues, from the cysteine through the phenylalanine. CDR3 DNA is the only sequence kept; it has 45 bases, read in frame from the first base. From a lookup of the germline V gene, CDR1 and CDR2 are SGHTA and FQGNSA.

Donors formed part of the validation cohort, which comprised some 120 subjects and was distinct from the first cohort of some 700 subjects. Turning to this clone: The antigen it recognizes is unknown. It has no much larger one-base neighbor in the sample; base qualities were not kept.

The sequence joins TRBV7-2 to TRBJ1-4; a tentative D match to TRBD1 spans 6 bases. This TCR derives from a man between 18 and 29 years old in good health and CMV-seropositive. The specimen sequenced was PBMCs. The sequenced DNA: TGTGCCAGCAGCTTAAGCAGGGGAGGGAGTGAAAAACTGTTTTTT. The translation is CASSLSRGGSEKLFF.